The sequence of this TCR beta chain was determined in a study of blood T cell repertoires in COVID-19. Per the original data handling: Cell counts per sample came from amplifying reference gene primers. The method was immunoSEQ multiplex PCR; TCRdb's version includes in-frame clones alone and lacks a portion of them. The D gene and trimming were derived from the DNA, and the V and J assignments and clone size from that table. The data show hundreds of thousands of clones, with just under 90% seen just once and approximately 9.3% held by the top ten. This clone was counted once. CDR3 length: 15 amino acids. V was shortened by 4 bases and J by 5 bases, with 18 bases between the two germline ends. Germline V CDR1 and CDR2: MNHEY, SVGAGI.

The rearrangement joins TRBV6-5 to TRBJ2-7; D might be TRBD1 (6 bases). Sequencing used PBMCs or T cells enriched from blood (not recorded which). The clonotype comes from a woman aged 45-59 years who had recovered from COVID-19. The CDR3 DNA reads TGTGCCAGCAGTTCCCCCCGACAGGTGATCAACGAGCAGTACTTC. Translated: CASSSPRQVINEQYF.